This is a list of T cell receptor beta chains from one sample in a study of T-cell reconstitution after alpha-beta-depleted transplantation in children. TCRdb reanalysed the PCR reads using MiXCR and keeps one entry per CDR3 protein. The table lists 90,000 to 95,000 distinct CDR3 sequences, approximately 12% of them singletons. Sequenced material: PBMCs from the stem cell graft donor, taken from the stem cell graft. These receptors were collected from a human donor who donated a stem cell graft to a child with inherited bone marrow failure. Both conserved end residues are part of each CDR3. The D gene is left open where the match is weak. The listing skips clone size in some rows; elsewhere it reads once, few, many or a size class.

V,J,size,D,CDR3,DNA
TRBV12-3/TRBV12-4,TRBJ2-1,-,TRBD2,CASTRTSENNEQFF,TGTGCCAGCACCAGGACTAGCGAAAACAATGAGCAGTTCTTC
TRBV20-1,TRBJ1-1,many,-,CSARQLSSEAFF,TGCAGTGCTAGACAACTCTCCTCTGAAGCTTTCTTT
TRBV7-2,TRBJ1-4,many,-,CASSLAPGFNEKLFF,TGTGCCAGCAGCTTAGCGCCAGGGTTTAATGAAAAACTGTTTTTT
TRBV6-5,TRBJ2-7,many,-,CASSYDSHYEQYF,TGTGCCAGCAGTTACGACAGTCACTACGAGCAGTACTTC
TRBV27,TRBJ2-2,many,TRBD1,CASSSPTTGVTGELFF,TGTGCCAGCAGTTCCCCTACGACAGGGGTCACCGGGGAGCTGTTTTTT
TRBV11-2,TRBJ1-1,-,-,CASSLEGKYTEAFF,TGTGCCAGCAGCTTAGAGGGGAAGTACACTGAAGCTTTCTTT
TRBV27,TRBJ2-3,many,-,CASSLGTLDTQYF,TGTGCCAGCAGTTTGGGGACACTGGATACGCAGTATTTT
TRBV20-1,TRBJ2-1,many,TRBD2,CSARYGTSGGGSYNEQFF,TGCAGTGCTAGATATGGGACTAGCGGGGGGGGCTCCTACAATGAGCAGTTCTTC
TRBV5-1,TRBJ1-1,-,-,CASSLGGQNTEAFF,TGCGCCAGCAGCTTGGGTGGCCAGAACACTGAAGCTTTCTTT
TRBV5-1,TRBJ1-5,many,-,CASSSDGGSQPQHF,TGCGCCAGCAGCTCGGACGGTGGTAGCCAGCCCCAGCATTTT
TRBV6-6,TRBJ2-1,few,TRBD2,CASSPTGAGDYEQFF,TGTGCCAGCAGCCCCACGGGAGCGGGAGACTATGAGCAGTTCTTC
TRBV6-5,TRBJ1-5,many,-,CASSYSQGEQPQHF,TGTGCCAGCAGTTACTCACAGGGCGAACAGCCCCAGCATTTT
TRBV5-6,TRBJ2-2,many,TRBD1,CASSGDRVNTGELFF,TGTGCCAGCAGCGGCGACAGGGTTAACACCGGGGAGCTGTTTTTT
TRBV7-2,TRBJ2-7,many,TRBD1,CASSRGTAYEQYF,TGTGCCAGCAGCCGAGGGACAGCCTACGAGCAGTACTTC
TRBV3-1,TRBJ1-2,many,TRBD1,CASSQDGGTGVRGYTF,TGTGCCAGCAGCCAAGATGGTGGGACAGGGGTGCGGGGCTACACCTTC
TRBV3-1,TRBJ2-3,-,TRBD2,CASSPQRDPTYTQYF,TGTGCCAGCAGCCCCCAGCGGGACCCCACATATACGCAGTATTTT
TRBV7-2,TRBJ1-1,many,-,CASSLSLGGVTEAFF,TGTGCCAGCAGCTTAAGCTTGGGAGGGGTCACTGAAGCTTTCTTT
TRBV7-9,TRBJ1-2,many,-,CASSFTGIKGYTF,TGTGCCAGCAGCTTCACAGGGATAAAGGGCTACACCTTC
TRBV7-2,TRBJ2-2,many,TRBD2,CASSLVGGTNTGELFF,TGTGCCAGCAGCTTAGTCGGGGGGACGAACACCGGGGAGCTGTTTTTT
TRBV7-9,TRBJ1-5,many,-,CASSSIGANQPQHF,TGTGCCAGCAGCTCTATAGGCGCCAATCAGCCCCAGCATTTT